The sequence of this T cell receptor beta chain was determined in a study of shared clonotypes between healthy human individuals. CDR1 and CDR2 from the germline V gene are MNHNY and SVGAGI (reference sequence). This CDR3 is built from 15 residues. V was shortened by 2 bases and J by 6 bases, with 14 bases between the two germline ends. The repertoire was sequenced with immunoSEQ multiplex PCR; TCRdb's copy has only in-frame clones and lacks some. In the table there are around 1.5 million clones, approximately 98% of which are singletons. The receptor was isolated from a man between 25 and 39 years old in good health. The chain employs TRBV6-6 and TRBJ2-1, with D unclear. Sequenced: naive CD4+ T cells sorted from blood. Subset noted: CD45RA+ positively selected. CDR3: CASSYTGRTGNEQFF. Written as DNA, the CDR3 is TGTGCCAGCAGTTACACGGGTAGGACGGGCAATGAGCAGTTCTTC.